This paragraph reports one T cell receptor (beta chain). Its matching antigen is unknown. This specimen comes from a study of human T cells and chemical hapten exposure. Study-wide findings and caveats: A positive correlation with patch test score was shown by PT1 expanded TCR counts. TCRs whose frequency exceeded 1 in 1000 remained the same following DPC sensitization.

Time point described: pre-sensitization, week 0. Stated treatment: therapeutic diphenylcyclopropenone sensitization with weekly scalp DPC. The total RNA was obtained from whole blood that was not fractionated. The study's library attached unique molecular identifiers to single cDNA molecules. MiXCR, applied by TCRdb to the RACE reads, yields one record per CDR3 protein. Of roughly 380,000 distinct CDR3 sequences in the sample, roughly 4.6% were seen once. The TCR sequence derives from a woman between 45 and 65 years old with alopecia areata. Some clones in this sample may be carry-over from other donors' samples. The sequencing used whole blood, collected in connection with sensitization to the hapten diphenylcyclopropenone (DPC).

CDR3 sequence: CASSYSLATNYGYTF. CDR3 DNA sequence: TGTGCCAGCAGTTACTCTCTGGCTACTAACTATGGCTACACCTTC. The chain recombines TRBV6-6 with TRBJ1-2; D is undetermined. The V end lost 0 bases, the J end lost 0 bases, and 8 bases lay between the germline ends. Germline V gene sequence: CDR1 MNHNY, CDR2 SVGAGI (reference sequence). This CDR3 contains 15 residues.